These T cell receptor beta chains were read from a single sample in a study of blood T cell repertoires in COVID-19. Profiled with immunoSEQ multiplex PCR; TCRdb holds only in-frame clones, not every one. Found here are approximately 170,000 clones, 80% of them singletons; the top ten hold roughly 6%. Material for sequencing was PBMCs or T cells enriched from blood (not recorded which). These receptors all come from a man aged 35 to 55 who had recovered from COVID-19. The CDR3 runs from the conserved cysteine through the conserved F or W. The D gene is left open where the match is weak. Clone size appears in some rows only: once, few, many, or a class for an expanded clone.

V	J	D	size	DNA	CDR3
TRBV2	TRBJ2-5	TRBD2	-	TGTGCCAGCAGTGTAAGCGGGGGCCAAGAGACCCAGTACTTC	CASSVSGGQETQYF
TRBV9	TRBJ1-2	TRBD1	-	TGTGCCAGCAGCCCAGGGACAGAGATTTATGGCTACACCTTC	CASSPGTEIYGYTF
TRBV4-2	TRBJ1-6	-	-	TGTGCCAGCAGCCGCTCTCCCGGGACACAGAGCTCCTATAATTCACCCCTCCACTTT	CASSRSPGTQSSYNSPLHF
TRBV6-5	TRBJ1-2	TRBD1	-	TGTGCCACTACTACAGGGGTTAACTATGGCTACACCTTC	CATTTGVNYGYTF
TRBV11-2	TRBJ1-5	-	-	TGTGCCAGCAGCTTGGAGGGGTACGGTCAGCCCCAGCATTTT	CASSLEGYGQPQHF
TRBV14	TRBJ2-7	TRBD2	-	TGTGCCAGCAGCCAAGTGGATGGGACTAACTCCTACGAGCAGTACTTC	CASSQVDGTNSYEQYF
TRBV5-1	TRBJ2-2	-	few	TGCGCCAGCAGTAAGGACAGACCCTCGTTCGCGAACACCGGGGAGCTGTTTTTT	CASSKDRPSFANTGELFF
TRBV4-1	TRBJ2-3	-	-	TGCGCCAGCAGCCAAGAGTCCGCGGATACAGATACGCAGTATTTT	CASSQESADTDTQYF
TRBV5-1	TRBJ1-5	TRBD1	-	TGCGCCAGCAGTCCGGGACAGGGGGCGGTGGAGCCCCAGCATTTT	CASSPGQGAVEPQHF
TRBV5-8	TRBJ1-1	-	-	TGTGCCAGCAGCTTTCGGCGGTCGAACACTGAAGCTTTCTTT	CASSFRRSNTEAFF
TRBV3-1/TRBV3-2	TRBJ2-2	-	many	TGTGCCAGCAGCTCTGGAGGGGTGACCGGGGAGCTGTTTTTT	CASSSGGVTGELFF
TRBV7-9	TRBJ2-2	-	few	TGTGCCAGCAGATTGGTAGACAGAGTCGGGGAGCTGTTTTTT	CASRLVDRVGELFF
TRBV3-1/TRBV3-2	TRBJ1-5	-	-	TGTGCCAGCAGCCAAGATTTTGGAGGGCATCAGCCCCAGCATTTT	CASSQDFGGHQPQHF
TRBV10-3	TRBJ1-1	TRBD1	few	TGTGCCATCAGGTGGACAGGGGAGAACACTGAAGCTTTCTTT	CAIRWTGENTEAFF
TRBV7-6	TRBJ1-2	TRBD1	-	TGTGCCAGCAGCTTAGACCGACAGGGGGCGGAAGGCTACACCTTC	CASSLDRQGAEGYTF
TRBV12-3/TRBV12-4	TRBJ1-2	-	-	TGTGCCAGCAGTCCGACGGGTTTATATGGCTACACCTTC	CASSPTGLYGYTF
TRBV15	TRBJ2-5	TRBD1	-	TGTGCCACCAGCAGCCTGACTTGGCGGGACAGGGGGCAAGAGACCCAGTACTTC	CATSSLTWRDRGQETQYF
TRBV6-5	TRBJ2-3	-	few	TGTGCCAGCAGTTCCCCTAGCACCCATACGCAGTATTTT	CASSSPSTHTQYF
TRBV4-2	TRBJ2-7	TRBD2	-	TGTGCCAGCAGCCGTAGCGGGGGGGTCTCCTACGAGCAGTACTTC	CASSRSGGVSYEQYF
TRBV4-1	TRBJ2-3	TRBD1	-	TGCGCCAGCAGCCAAACCCTTCGGACAGGGTTGACAGATACGCAGTATTTT	CASSQTLRTGLTDTQYF
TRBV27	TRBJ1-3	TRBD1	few	TGTGCCAGCCGAGCGCCCCCTACAGGGGGCTCTGGAAACACCATATATTTT	CASRAPPTGGSGNTIYF
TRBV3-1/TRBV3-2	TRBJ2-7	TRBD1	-	TGTGCCAGCAGCCCTCAGGGGGCTCCCTACGAGCAGTACTTC	CASSPQGAPYEQYF
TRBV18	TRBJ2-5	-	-	TGTGCCAGCTCACCACCTCAGGGGAGAGAGACCCAGTACTTC	CASSPPQGRETQYF
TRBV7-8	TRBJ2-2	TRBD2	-	TGTGCCAGCAGCTTGACTAGCGGGGGAACCGGGGAGCTGTTTTTT	CASSLTSGGTGELFF
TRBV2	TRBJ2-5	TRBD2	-	TGTGCCAGAAGGACTAGCGGGGGGGAGACCCAGTACTTC	CARRTSGGETQYF
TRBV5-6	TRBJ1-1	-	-	TGTGCCAGCAGCTTAACAGTGAACACTGAAGCTTTCTTT	CASSLTVNTEAFF
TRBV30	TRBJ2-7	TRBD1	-	TGTGCCTGGAGCCGACAGGGGCCCTACGAGCAGTACTTC	CAWSRQGPYEQYF
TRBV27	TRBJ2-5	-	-	TGTGCCAGCAGTTTCAGTGGGCGCGTGGAGACCCAGTACTTC	CASSFSGRVETQYF
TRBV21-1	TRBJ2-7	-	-	TGTGCCAGCAGCCCCCAAATGTCGCAGGGGTGCGACGAGCAGTACTTC	CASSPQMSQGCDEQYF
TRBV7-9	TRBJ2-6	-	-	TGTGCCAGCAGCTTAGGGGGAGCTGGGGCCAACGTCCTGACTTTC	CASSLGGAGANVLTF
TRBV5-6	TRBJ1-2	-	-	TGTGCCAGCAGCTTCGGAGACAGGTCAGAGTTC	CASSFGDRSEF
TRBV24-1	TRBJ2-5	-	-	TGTGCCACCAGCCTATCCAGCGTTGGACAAGAGACCCAGTACTTC	CATSLSSVGQETQYF
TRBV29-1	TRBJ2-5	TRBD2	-	TGCAGCGTTCTCGGGGGGTTTGGGGAGACCCAGTACTTC	CSVLGGFGETQYF
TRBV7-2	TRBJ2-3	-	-	TGTGCCAGCACCGACCTTGGAGCGGGCCGCACAGATACGCAGTATTTT	CASTDLGAGRTDTQYF
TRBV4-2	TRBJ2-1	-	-	TGTGCCAGCAGCCAAGATTCGGTTTCGGGGGGCTTAAGGAATGAGCAGTTCTTC	CASSQDSVSGGLRNEQFF
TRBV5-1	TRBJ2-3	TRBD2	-	TGCGCCAGCAGTTTAGCGGGGGGCCCTGGAGATACGCAGTATTTT	CASSLAGGPGDTQYF
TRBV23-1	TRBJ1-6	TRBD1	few	TGCGCCAGCAGTCAATGGGGGGACAGCGGGCTGAACCTCCACTTT	CASSQWGDSGLNLHF
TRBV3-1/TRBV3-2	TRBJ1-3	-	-	TGTGCCAGCAGTCCCCTTACCGGTGGAAACACCATATATTTT	CASSPLTGGNTIYF
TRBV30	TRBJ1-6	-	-	TGTGCCTGGCGTCAGGGGATGGATAATTCACCCCTCCACTTT	CAWRQGMDNSPLHF
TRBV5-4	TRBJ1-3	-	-	TGTGCCAGTGCCCCCAGTCGCTCGGGGGGCACCATATATTTT	CASAPSRSGGTIYF
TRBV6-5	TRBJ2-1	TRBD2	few	TGTGCCAGCAGCGCCCCCGGGACTAGATACAATGAGCAGTTCTTC	CASSAPGTRYNEQFF
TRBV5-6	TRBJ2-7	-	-	TGTGCCAGCAGCTTTGTATTTGGGGAGTTCGAGCAGTACTTC	CASSFVFGEFEQYF
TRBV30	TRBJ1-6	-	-	TGTGCCTTCGCCTCTCGGGAGGCCTTTTCACCCCTCCACTTT	CAFASREAFSPLHF
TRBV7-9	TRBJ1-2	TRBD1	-	TGTGCCAGCAGCTCTAACCGAAGACAGGGAACCGTCGATGGCTACACCTTC	CASSSNRRQGTVDGYTF
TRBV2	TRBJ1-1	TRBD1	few	TGTGCCAGCAGTGAAGACGGGGACAGGGCCCAAGCTTTCTTT	CASSEDGDRAQAFF
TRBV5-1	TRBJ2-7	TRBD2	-	TGCGCCAGCAGCTTGCAGTCTAGCGGGGGGGCCGAGGAGCAGTACTTC	CASSLQSSGGAEEQYF
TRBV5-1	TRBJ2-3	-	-	TGCGCCAGCAGCTTCTATCCGGAGGATACGCAGTATTTT	CASSFYPEDTQYF
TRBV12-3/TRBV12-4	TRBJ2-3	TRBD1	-	TGTGCCAGCAGTCTCGACAGGGCGGATACGCAGTATTTT	CASSLDRADTQYF
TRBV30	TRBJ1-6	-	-	TGTGCCGCCGGAGGGCAGCTTAATTCACCCCTCCACTTT	CAAGGQLNSPLHF
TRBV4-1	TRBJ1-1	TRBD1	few	TGCGCCAGCAGCCAAGAGTTTAGGGACAGGGGCACTGAAGCTTTCTTT	CASSQEFRDRGTEAFF
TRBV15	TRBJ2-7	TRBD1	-	TGTGCCACCAGCAGAGATAGAGGACAGGGGATTGGATTC	CATSRDRGQGIGF
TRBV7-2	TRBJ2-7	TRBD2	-	TGTGCCAGCAGCTTAGGGCGGGGGACCTCCTACGAGCAGTACTTC	CASSLGRGTSYEQYF
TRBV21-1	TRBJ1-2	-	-	TGTGCCAGCAACCTCCATACAACCGGGTATGGCTACACCTTC	CASNLHTTGYGYTF
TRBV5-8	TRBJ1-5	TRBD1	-	TGTGCCAGCAGCCGACCGGGACAGGGGAATCAGCCCCAGCATTTT	CASSRPGQGNQPQHF